Presented here are 22 T cell receptor beta chains from one specimen sequenced in a study of Graves' ophthalmopathy and Graves' hyperthyroidism. RNA served as the template for amplifying TCR beta CDR3 regions. The first-round RT-PCR employed HTBI primers together with the Qiagen OneStep RT-PCR kit. A multiplex PCR was then performed as the second round. TCRdb analysed the multiplex PCR reads with MiXCR anew, one entry per CDR3 protein. Here the sample spans 650,000 to 800,000 distinct CDR3 sequences, over 40% being singletons. Sequenced sample: peripheral blood. These receptors were collected from an adult man with Graves' ophthalmopathy.

In its sample, this clonotype was seen a few times. The chain combines TRBV11-1 with TRBJ2-5, with a possible D match to TRBD2 (5 bases). The CDR3 covers 14 residues. Trimming cost V 2 bases and J 7 bases, with 14 bases left between them. Germline loops: CDR1 SGHAT, CDR2 FQDESV (reference sequence). CDR3 amino acids: CASSLFEGTGTQYF. The DNA for the CDR3 is TGTGCCAGCAGCTTATTTGAGGGAACGGGGACCCAGTACTTC.

This chain uses TRBV9 with TRBJ2-3, with no clear D. Germline lookup yields CDR1 SGDLS and CDR2 YYNGEE. The length of the CDR3 is 12 residues. Deletions cut 5 bases from V and 4 bases from J, with 8 bases between. The CDR3 region is CASSESSDTQYF. The CDR3 nucleotides read TGTGCCAGCAGTGAAAGTTCAGATACGCAGTATTTT.

This clonotype was found many times. The CDR3 sequence: CASIVDGGTEAFF. DNA for the CDR3: TGTGCCAGCATCGTCGATGGGGGCACTGAAGCTTTCTTT. The V and J genes are TRBV6-5 and TRBJ1-1, with D perhaps TRBD1 (5 bases). The germline V and J ends were trimmed by 7 bases and 4 bases, with 13 bases remaining between them. Germline V lookup: CDR1 MNHEY, CDR2 SVGAGI. The CDR3 spans 13 residues.

The rearrangement uses TRBV10-3 and TRBJ2-7; weak D call: TRBD2 (6 bases). Trimming shortened V by 0 bases and J by 0 bases, and 12 bases separated the two germline ends. Germline CDR1 and CDR2: ENHRY and SYGVKD. CDR3 size: 16 residues. The CDR3 is CAISESEGEVSYEQYF. CDR3 bases: TGTGCCATCAGTGAGTCGGAAGGGGAGGTCTCCTACGAGCAGTACTTC.

Details on this clonotype: This may come from a read error, since a much larger clone is one base off. The gene calls are TRBV4-1 and TRBJ1-2; D is possibly TRBD1 (5 bases). Germline values: CDR1 MGHRA, CDR2 YSYEKL. Deletions cut 3 bases from V and 0 bases from J, with 14 bases between. The CDR3 contains 16 residues. The CDR3 reads CASSHRGTDANYGYTF. CDR3 nucleotides: TGCGCCAGCAGCCATCGCGGGACGGATGCTAACTATGGCTACACCTTC.

The V gene is TRBV11-3, the J gene TRBJ1-5; D perhaps matches TRBD1 (5 bases). The CDR3 spans 15 residues. The germline gives CDR1 SGHNT, CDR2 YENEEA. The V end was cut by 6 bases, the J end by 2 bases, with 14 bases between. CDR3 bases: TGTGCCAGCAGAATCCAGGGTGTCGGCAATCAGCCCCAGCATTTT. Its translation: CASRIQGVGNQPQHF.

The sample holds a few counts of this clonotype. The gene calls are TRBV5-1 and TRBJ1-3, with a possible D match to TRBD1 (5 bases). Trimming pared 0 bases from V and 3 bases from J, leaving 13 bases between. The germline gives CDR1 SGHRS, CDR2 YFSETQ. The CDR3 spans 16 residues. The CDR3 region is CASSLAPGLIGNTIYF. The DNA of the CDR3 is TGCGCCAGCAGCTTGGCACCGGGGCTTATTGGAAACACCATATATTTT.

The chain recombines TRBV2 with TRBJ2-2; 15 bases are shared with TRBD2. Germline values: CDR1 SNHLY, CDR2 FYNNEI. V was pared by 7 bases and J by 7 bases, with 7 bases of the junction left unmatched. The CDR3 extends over 16 amino acids. The DNA for the CDR3 is TGTGCCAGCACCCCGGGACTAGCGGGAGGTGGCGGGGAGCTGTTTTTT. Protein sequence: CASTPGLAGGGGELFF.

The gene calls are TRBV12-3 or TRBV12-4 and TRBJ1-5; the D gene is possibly TRBD1 (5 bases). Trimming shortened V by 2 bases and J by 6 bases, and 20 bases separated the two germline ends. The CDR3 contains 17 residues. CDR3 in DNA: TGTGCCAGCAGTTTAAGGCCGCAAGTGCAGGGAGGTCAGCCCCAGCATTTT. This gives the protein CASSLRPQVQGGQPQHF.

This clonotype was detected once. The rearrangement joins TRBV9 to TRBJ2-5; D gene unclear. V dropped 0 bases and J dropped 5 bases, with 8 bases sitting between them. Germline V gene data show CDR1 as SGDLS and CDR2 as YYNGEE. The CDR3 sequence is 13 residues long. This chain's CDR3 is CASSVEWRETQYF. CDR3 nucleotides: TGTGCCAGCAGCGTAGAGTGGCGGGAGACCCAGTACTTC.

To note about this clonotype: A much larger clone lies a single base off, so this may be a read error. The chain couples TRBV19 to TRBJ2-7; D remains ambiguous. Germline V gene data show CDR1 as LNHDA and CDR2 as SQIVND (reference sequence). This CDR3 has 17 residues. Trimming removed 5 bases at V and 2 bases at J, with 22 bases between. The CDR3 spells CASSPAADPATPYEQYF. The CDR3, as DNA: TGTGCCAGTAGTCCGGCGGCCGACCCAGCTACTCCCTACGAGCAGTACTTC.

Note on this clonotype: Being one base from a much bigger clone, this may be a read error. This rearrangement joins TRBV10-3 to TRBJ2-7; the match to TRBD1 covers 8 bases. The germline gives CDR1 ENHRY, CDR2 SYGVKD. With 8 bases clipped from V and 5 bases from J, the junction kept 11 bases outside the gene matches. The CDR3 length is 14 residues. The DNA for the CDR3 is TGTGCCATCGCTGACAGGGGCACAGGGGACGAGCAGTACTTC. This sequence encodes CAIADRGTGDEQYF.

Ten or more counts support this clonotype. The J gene is TRBJ1-2, the V gene TRBV4-3, with 8 bases that match TRBD1. The ends lost 2 bases at V and 6 bases at J; junction bases unmatched: 8. From germline, CDR1 is LGHNA and CDR2 YSLEER. The CDR3 is 15 residues long. The CDR3 nucleotides are TGCGCCAGCAGCCAACCTGGACAGGGCTCCCATGGCTACACCTTC. Its protein is CASSQPGQGSHGYTF.

The chain couples TRBV20-1 to TRBJ2-7; 11 bases map to TRBD2. Germline V CDR1 and CDR2: DFQATT, SNEGSKA (reference sequence). This CDR3 is 14 amino acids long. The V and J ends lost 3 bases and 4 bases, in that order; junction bases with no gene match: 5. The CDR3 coding sequence is TGCAGTGCTAGCTCTAGCGGGAGGAAGTACGAGCAGTACTTC. This gives the protein CSASSSGRKYEQYF.

There are many counts of this clonotype. The rearrangement uses TRBV7-9 and TRBJ2-5, with unresolved D. The V gene lost 0 bases and the J gene lost 5 bases, with 7 bases spanning the gap. The V gene's germline CDR1 is SEHNR and CDR2 FQNEAQ (reference sequence). The CDR3 extends over 13 amino acids. The CDR3 DNA sequence: TGTGCCAGCAGCTTAGCGCGGCACGAGACCCAGTACTTC. This translates into CASSLARHETQYF.

There are many counts of this clonotype. The V call is TRBV20-1, the J call TRBJ1-5; 9 bases fit TRBD1. The V gene end was trimmed by 0 bases and the J gene end by 5 bases; junction bases not matched to a gene: 8. Germline V gene lookup returns CDR1 DFQATT and CDR2 SNEGSKA (reference sequence). CDR3 length: 16 amino acids. The CDR3 region is CSAREGRDREYQPQHF. The CDR3 DNA follows: TGCAGTGCTAGAGAAGGCCGGGACAGGGAGTATCAGCCCCAGCATTTT.

In its sample, this clonotype was seen a few times. This chain connects TRBV20-1 to TRBJ2-1, with D perhaps TRBD2 (5 bases). The CDR3 consists of 16 residues. The germline V gene encodes CDR1 DFQATT and CDR2 SNEGSKA (reference sequence). V lost 1 base and J 4 bases, leaving 17 bases between the germline ends. The CDR3 protein is CSARAEEGPGYNEQFF. The CDR3 bases are TGCAGTGCTAGAGCTGAAGAGGGCCCCGGATACAATGAGCAGTTCTTC.

The V and J genes are TRBV9 and TRBJ2-6; 9 bases match TRBD2. The ends lost 4 bases at V and 2 bases at J; junction bases unmatched: 16. This CDR3 contains 20 residues. In germline, CDR1 is SGDLS, CDR2 YYNGEE. The CDR3 sequence: CASSPLIGLAGKAGANVLTF. The CDR3 DNA is TGTGCCAGCAGCCCCCTTATCGGGCTAGCGGGGAAGGCTGGGGCCAACGTCCTGACTTTC.

Worth noting for this clonotype: This may be a read error: a much more frequent sequence differs by one nucleotide. This chain joins TRBV6-2 or TRBV6-3 and TRBJ2-7; D unclear. This CDR3 is built from 13 residues. Germline-derived CDR1 and CDR2 are MNHEY and SVGEGT. CDR3 coding DNA: TGTGCCAGCAGTTCCGCGGTCGGGTACGGGCAGTACTTC. Translated: CASSSAVGYGQYF.

The chain links TRBV25-1 to TRBJ2-5; 11 bases agree with TRBD2. Trimming at V came to 4 bases and at J to 5 bases, leaving 3 bases not matched to a gene. This CDR3 is 14 amino acids long. Germline values: CDR1 MGHDK, CDR2 SYGVNS. The CDR3 DNA sequence: TGTGCCAGCAGTGCTAGGACTAGCGGGGAGACCCAGTACTTC. Its protein is CASSARTSGETQYF.

The chain has TRBV4-1 and TRBJ1-6; D remains unclear. The CDR3 sequence is 20 residues long. Per the germline V gene, CDR1 is MGHRA and CDR2 is YSYEKL. The ends were cut back, 4 bases at V and 0 bases at J, with 22 bases in the middle. CDR3 DNA: TGCGCCAGCAGCCCTCGATCGGCGGGTTCCGCGAGCTCCTATAATTCACCCCTCCACTTT. Its translation: CASSPRSAGSASSYNSPLHF.

This clonotype was counted many times. This chain connects TRBV19 to TRBJ2-7, with a possible D match to TRBD2 (6 bases). Between the trimmed V and J ends, which lost 3 bases and 2 bases, there was a span of 11 bases. CDR1 and CDR2 (germline): LNHDA, SQIVND (reference sequence). This CDR3 is 14 amino acids long. CDR3 amino acids: CASSIGGMAYEQYF. Here the CDR3 DNA reads TGTGCCAGTAGTATTGGCGGGATGGCCTACGAGCAGTACTTC.